One and the same sample provided the 25 T cell receptor gamma chains below, sequenced in a study of gamma delta lymphoproliferative disorders and STAT genes. Sequencing used genomic DNA taken from PBMCs of patients and controls. TCRdb used CATT to re-call clones from the multiplex PCR reads. There are approximately 560 gamma-chain clones in the sample; about 15% occur only once, and 36% lies in the top ten. The source material was blood. The receptors come from a human donor in good health.

The chain recombines TRGV8 with TRGJ1 or TRGJ2. The J gene, missing from TCRdb, was assigned here through DNA to germline matching. This CDR3 is 11 amino acids long. CDR1 is VENAVY and CDR2 is YDSYNSRV in the germline V gene. V lost 6 bases and J lost 11; bases outside the gene matches: 10. The DNA of the CDR3 is TGTGCCACCTGGAAAATCCGTGAGAAACTCTTT. Translated: CATWKIREKLF.

This clone is categorized as large (0.1 to 1%). The chain has TRGV3 and TRGJP2. TCRdb supplies no J gene; here it was assigned by aligning the nucleotide sequence to germline. Germline V gene sequence: CDR1 VTNTFY, CDR2 YDVSTARD (reference sequence). This CDR3 contains 14 residues. Trimming removed 0 bases from V and 11 bases from J; junction bases left unmatched: 9. CDR3 sequence reads: CATWDRRVRWIKTF. The CDR3, as DNA: TGTGCCACCTGGGACAGGCGGGTTCGATGGATCAAGACGTTT.

Notes on this clone: The DNA is omitted, as the CDR3 cannot be located on it reliably, and the CDR3 follows TCRdb's listing. The V gene is TRGV11, but the J gene lacks a call. TRGV11 is marked as an open reading frame, function uncertain. The CDR3 length equals 19 residues, ends included. The CDR3: CTTVPAKILINTTGWFKIF.

This clone is medium-sized by share. The CDR3 nucleotides read TGTGCCTTGTGGGAATCTTTTAATTATTATAAGAAACTCTTT. Translating it yields CALWESFNYYKKLF. J is TRGJ1 or TRGJ2 and V is TRGV9. The J gene was not available in TCRdb and was assigned here by matching the DNA to germline segments. Losses at the gene ends were 4 bases for V and 1 base for J; bases not matched to a gene: 7. In germline, CDR1 is GITISATS, CDR2 ISYDGTV (reference sequence). CDR3 length equals 14 residues.

This clone is large (0.1 to 1%) within its sample. The chain links TRGV2 to TRGJP2. Germline matching of the DNA provided the J gene here, since TCRdb leaves it blank. Germline CDR1 is EGSNGY and CDR2 is YDSYNSKV. CDR3 size: 16 residues. V was clipped by 0 bases and J by 6 bases; unmatched bases: 10. Here the CDR3 DNA reads TGTGCCACCTGGGACGGGCAACCCCCGCGTGATTGGATCAAGACGTTT. It encodes CATWDGQPPRDWIKTF.

By share of the sample, this clone is large. This rearrangement joins TRGV2 to TRGJP1. The J gene comes from matching the DNA to germline here; TCRdb lacks it. The CDR3 extends over 15 amino acids. Per germline, CDR1 EGSNGY and CDR2 YDSYNSKV. J was trimmed by 0 bases and V by 2 bases; bases with no gene match: 3. The CDR3 reads CATWDVDTTGWFKIF. In nucleotides, the CDR3 is TGTGCCACCTGGGACGTCGATACCACTGGTTGGTTCAAGATATTT.

By sample fraction, this clone is large. The chain recombines TRGV10 with TRGJ1 or TRGJ2. No J gene was available from TCRdb, and it was assigned here by a germline match of the DNA. TRGV10 is an ORF, with its function uncertain. V lost 8 bases and J lost 2; bases outside the gene matches: 4. This CDR3 contains 12 residues. The CDR3 sequence: CAAWDYYYKKLF. CDR3 coding DNA: TGTGCTGCGTGGGATTATTATTATAAGAAACTCTTT.

This clone was seen only a few times. It is unclear where the CDR3 begins or ends on the DNA, so no DNA is shown, and the CDR3 is as TCRdb lists it. The V gene call reads TRGV11; no J gene was called. TRGV11 is an open reading frame, and its role is uncertain. The CDR3 length equals 17 residues, ends included. The chain's CDR3 is CTTVPAGLGEENYKKLF.

By its share, this clone is large. The sample has other DNA sequences that encode this CDR3 too. The chain couples TRGV2 to TRGJ1 or TRGJ2. TCRdb offers no J gene call, so here the DNA was matched to germline to obtain one. V trimming: 0 bases; J trimming: 3 bases; junction bases outside the gene matches: 8. The CDR3 consists of 15 residues. Germline CDR1 and CDR2: EGSNGY and YDSYNSKV. For the CDR3, the DNA is TGTGCCACCTGGGACGGGCCCCCCTCTTATTATAAGAAACTCTTT. Protein product: CATWDGPPSYYKKLF.

By sample share, this clone is medium-sized. The chain is built from TRGV8 and TRGJ1 or TRGJ2. TCRdb supplies no J gene; here it was assigned by aligning the nucleotide sequence to germline. The V segment lost 5 bases and the J segment 5 bases; nucleotides outside the gene matches: 12. The CDR3 has 14 residues. Per germline, CDR1 VENAVY and CDR2 YDSYNSRV. CDR3 nucleotides: TGTGCCACCTGGGTACCGGGATGGGATTATAAGAAACTCTTT. It yields the protein CATWVPGWDYKKLF.

By its share, this clone is large. V and J are TRGV2 and TRGJP1. TCRdb lists no J gene, so it was determined here by aligning the DNA to germline. Trimming at V came to 0 bases and at J to 9 bases, leaving 13 bases not matched to a gene. This CDR3 comprises 16 residues. Germline CDR1 and CDR2: EGSNGY and YDSYNSKV. Here the CDR3 reads CATWDGLVDRRWFKIF. The CDR3, as DNA: TGTGCCACCTGGGACGGGCTGGTGGATAGGCGTTGGTTCAAGATATTT.

This clone has more than one count but fewer than ten. The DNA is omitted, as the CDR3 cannot be located on it reliably, and the CDR3 follows TCRdb's listing. This CDR3 is CTTVPVRSSQGGFKKLF. The J gene has no call, while the V gene is TRGV11. TRGV11 belongs to the ORF category, with a function that is uncertain. The CDR3 spans 17 amino acids, including both terminal residues.

By sample fraction, this clone is large. CDR3 sequence (DNA): TGTGCCACCTGGGACAGGCGGGTTTATAAGAAACTCTTT. This codes for CATWDRRVYKKLF. The J gene is TRGJ1 or TRGJ2, the V gene TRGV3. The J gene, missing from TCRdb, was assigned here through DNA to germline matching. V shed 0 bases, J shed 6 bases, and the junction held 5 bases outside the gene matches. In germline, CDR1 is VTNTFY, CDR2 YDVSTARD (reference sequence). The CDR3 is made up of 13 amino acids.

Within the sample, this clone is medium-sized. The J gene went uncalled, whereas the V gene is TRGV2. Germline values: CDR1 EGSNGY, CDR2 YDSYNSKV. The CDR3 has 13 amino acids. As DNA, the CDR3 is TGTGCCACCTGGGACGGGTTCCGTTCTGGGGAACTCTTT. Translated, it gives CATWDGFRSGELF.

This clone is classed as large. The V call is TRGV11, the J call TRGJ1 or TRGJ2. TCRdb carries no J gene annotation; the J gene was assigned here by matching the DNA with germline. TRGV11 is an ORF, with its function uncertain. Losses at the gene ends were 6 bases for V and 5 bases for J; bases not matched to a gene: 7. The CDR3 has 13 residues. The CDR3, as DNA: TGTGCCTGCTGGATTTTGTACGATTATAAGAAACTCTTT. This gives the protein CACWILYDYKKLF.

By proportion, this clone is large (0.1 to 1%). This chain connects TRGV4 to TRGJ1 or TRGJ2. TCRdb offers no J gene call, so here the DNA was matched to germline to obtain one. The CDR3 sequence is 11 residues long. The J segment lost 8 bases and the V segment lost 2 bases, leaving 3 bases of the junction unmatched. Germline V gene data show CDR1 as EGSTGY and CDR2 as YDSYTSSV. The CDR3 sequence is CATWDAHKKLF. The DNA of the CDR3 is TGTGCCACCTGGGATGCGCATAAGAAACTCTTT.

This clone is labeled as large (0.1 to 1%). The CDR3 nucleotides read TGTGCTGCGTGGGATTACCCAGATCCCTATAAGAAACTCTTT. Protein sequence: CAAWDYPDPYKKLF. The chain combines TRGV10 with TRGJ1 or TRGJ2. TCRdb leaves out the J gene; it was filled in here by matching the DNA to germline. TRGV10 is an open reading frame, and its role is uncertain. CDR3 length: 14 amino acids. V lost 8 bases to trimming and J lost 7 bases; unmatched junction nucleotides: 15.

This clone is large. V and J are TRGV10 and TRGJ1 or TRGJ2. Matching the DNA to germline supplied the J gene, which TCRdb does not give. TRGV10 is an ORF for which the function is uncertain. The trim removed 8 bases at V and 1 base at J, leaving 9 bases unmatched. The CDR3 spans 14 residues. The CDR3, as DNA: TGTGCTGCGTGGGATCCATGCAATTATTATAAGAAACTCTTT. Translation: CAAWDPCNYYKKLF.

Within the sample, this clone is large. The sample carries other DNA sequences with the same CDR3. The chain uses TRGV4 and TRGJ1 or TRGJ2. The J gene was not available in TCRdb and was assigned here by matching the DNA to germline segments. The germline V gene has CDR1 EGSTGY and CDR2 YDSYTSSV. With 0 bases clipped from V and 5 bases from J, the junction kept 4 bases outside the gene matches. The CDR3 extends over 13 amino acids. The CDR3 DNA follows: TGTGCCACCTGGGATGGGCCTGATTATAAGAAACTCTTT. This translates into CATWDGPDYKKLF.

This clone was counted a few times. Translating this DNA gives a protein that differs at residue 4 from the TCRdb one, which belongs to a much larger clone; a read error is likely, and the protein shown is this translation. CDR3 DNA sequence: TGTGCCACCCGGGATAACCGTTATTATAAGAAACTCTTT. It is translated as CATRDNRYYKKLF. The rearrangement uses TRGV8 and TRGJ1 or TRGJ2. The J gene comes from matching the DNA to germline here; TCRdb lacks it. This CDR3 spans 13 amino acids. Germline CDR1 is VENAVY and CDR2 is YDSYNSRV.

This clone is medium-sized in the sample. The V gene is TRGV9, the J gene TRGJ1 or TRGJ2. The J gene, not given by TCRdb, was assigned here from a germline match of the nucleotide sequence. The CDR3 length is 9 residues. The J segment lost 12 bases and the V segment lost 2 bases, leaving 1 base of the junction unmatched. CDR1 is GITISATS and CDR2 is ISYDGTV in the germline V gene (reference sequence). CDR3 in DNA: TGTGCCTTGTGGGAGGGGAAACTCTTT. This gives the protein CALWEGKLF.

Sample share makes this clone large. Because the CDR3's place on the DNA is in doubt, the DNA is left out and the CDR3 is given as listed by TCRdb. For the V gene the call is TRGV11; the J gene has no call. TRGV11 qualifies as an ORF whose function is uncertain. Counting both end residues, the CDR3 totals 17 amino acids. The chain's CDR3 is CTTVPAGLGTCYYKKLF.

There are a few counts of this clone. The CDR3 loop reads CALWVLDYKKLF. For the CDR3, the DNA is TGTGCCTTGTGGGTTCTCGATTATAAGAAACTCTTT. V is TRGV9 and J is TRGJ1 or TRGJ2. The J gene comes from matching the DNA to germline here; TCRdb lacks it. Looked up from germline, CDR1 is GITISATS and CDR2 is ISYDGTV (reference sequence). Trimming cost V 5 bases and J 5 bases; bases outside gene matches: 6. The CDR3 totals 12 residues.

By proportion, this clone is medium-sized. This chain connects TRGV10 to TRGJ1 or TRGJ2. The J gene is not listed in TCRdb, so it was assigned here from a DNA match to germline. TRGV10 is an ORF; its function is uncertain. J gave up 4 bases and V 8 bases, and 6 bases lay outside the gene matches. CDR3 length: 12 amino acids. CDR3 DNA: TGTGCTGCGTGGGGCCTATATTATAAGAAACTCTTT. Its translation is CAAWGLYYKKLF.

In its sample, this clone ranks as medium-sized. The chain has TRGV8 and TRGJ1 or TRGJ2. The J gene is not listed in TCRdb, so it was assigned here from a DNA match to germline. CDR3 length: 15 amino acids. J gave up 6 bases and V 4 bases, and 15 bases lay outside the gene matches. The V gene's germline CDR1 is VENAVY and CDR2 YDSYNSRV. Written as DNA, the CDR3 is TGTGCCACCTGGGACTTAGTCGGCGATTGTTATAAGAAACTCTTT. Protein: CATWDLVGDCYKKLF.